Shown below are 21 T cell receptor beta chains from a single sample sequenced in a study of blood T cell repertoires in COVID-19 (TCRdb year 2020). The library was produced with the immunoSEQ multiplex PCR assay. Sourced from immuneACCESS, this table was stored by TCRdb with only in-frame sequences that have V and J called. A share of the clones is absent; for the studies checked, an unresolved V gene accounts for under half, and the remainder has no known explanation. This sample gives fewer than 200,000 clones in total; almost 80% of them show up just once. The ten largest clones capture about 28% of the sample. Sequenced sample: peripheral blood. The source is a woman aged 70-85 years with acute or convalescent COVID-19.

This clone was picked up many times. This sequence joins TRBV6-5 and TRBJ2-1; no clear D. The CDR3 contains 16 residues. Trimming stripped 2 bases from V and 0 bases from J, with 11 bases between. Germline V gene lookup returns CDR1 MNHEY and CDR2 SVGAGI. The CDR3 nucleotides are TGTGCCAGCAGTTACATATTTCCTACCTCCTACAATGAGCAGTTCTTC. Protein sequence: CASSYIFPTSYNEQFF.

The chain combines TRBV7-3 with TRBJ2-2; D gene unclear. Trimming removed 3 bases at V and 7 bases at J, with 6 bases between. Germline values: CDR1 SGHTA, CDR2 FQGTGA. The CDR3 loop spans 12 amino acids. For the CDR3, the DNA is TGTGCCAGCAGCTTGGCGGACGGGGAGCTGTTTTTT. This translates into CASSLADGELFF.

The CDR3 reads CASSITGTSDQYEQYF. CDR3 DNA sequence: TGCGCCAGCAGCATTACCGGGACTAGCGACCAATACGAGCAGTACTTC. The chain links TRBV5-1 to TRBJ2-7; 10 nucleotides agree with TRBD2. The CDR3 runs to 16 residues. V shed 4 bases and J 4 bases; nucleotides not matched to a gene: 11. The V gene's germline CDR1 is SGHRS and CDR2 YFSETQ.

This clone has just one count. V is TRBV19 and J is TRBJ2-4; weak D call: TRBD2 (5 bases). The CDR3 consists of 13 residues. Germline V CDR1 and CDR2: LNHDA, SQIVND (reference sequence). V lost 2 bases and J 7 bases, leaving 9 bases between the germline ends. The DNA of the CDR3 is TGTGCCAGTAGTATATCGGCTAGCAACATTCAGTACTTC. Encoded protein: CASSISASNIQYF.

This chain connects TRBV30 to TRBJ1-2; the D is unclear. Trimming removed 2 bases at V and 4 bases at J, with 11 bases between. The CDR3 has 13 residues. Germline V lookup: CDR1 GTSNPN, CDR2 SVGIG (reference sequence). CDR3 sequence reads: CAWSLSGSYGYTF. CDR3 sequence (DNA): TGTGCCTGGAGTTTGAGCGGAAGCTATGGCTACACCTTC.

This chain joins TRBV29-1 and TRBJ2-1, with TRBD2 identical over 15 bases. V lost 2 bases to trimming and J lost 4 bases; unmatched junction nucleotides: 3. The CDR3 runs 16 residues. Germline CDR1 and CDR2: SQVTM and ANQGSEA. The CDR3 sequence: CSVEKGLAGGYNEQFF. The CDR3 bases are TGCAGCGTTGAAAAGGGACTAGCGGGAGGATACAATGAGCAGTTCTTC.

J is TRBJ2-7 and V is TRBV30; 10 nucleotides agree with TRBD1. The V segment lost 4 bases and the J segment 3 bases; nucleotides outside the gene matches: 6. CDR3 size: 14 residues. Germline CDR1 and CDR2: GTSNPN and SVGIG (reference sequence). The CDR3 reads CAWNKDRGNYEQYF. CDR3 nucleotides: TGTGCCTGGAATAAGGACAGGGGGAACTACGAGCAGTACTTC.

The V gene is TRBV24-1, the J gene TRBJ2-2; a weak D match, TRBD1 (5 bases). The CDR3 spans 13 residues. From germline, CDR1 is KGHDR and CDR2 SFDVKD. V was cut by 9 bases and J by 3 bases, with 10 bases left in between. CDR3 region: CATQGVDTGELFF. For the CDR3, the DNA is TGTGCCACCCAAGGGGTGGACACCGGGGAGCTGTTTTTT.

The chain recombines TRBV9 with TRBJ2-7, with 10 bases aligning to TRBD2. J was trimmed by 5 bases and V by 4 bases; bases with no gene match: 9. Germline V lookup: CDR1 SGDLS, CDR2 YYNGEE. The CDR3 extends over 15 amino acids. CDR3 DNA: TGTGCCAGCAGCCCCCTAGCGGGAGTAACTAACGAGCAGTACTTC. It translates to CASSPLAGVTNEQYF.

The chain has TRBV19 and TRBJ2-5, with 7 bases that match TRBD1. The germline V gene has CDR1 LNHDA and CDR2 SQIVND (reference sequence). With 2 bases clipped from V and 4 bases from J, the junction kept 4 bases outside the gene matches. CDR3 length: 14 residues. In DNA form, the CDR3 reads TGTGCCAGTAGTATACGACAGGGCAGAGAGACCCAGTACTTC. This translates into CASSIRQGRETQYF.

As DNA, the CDR3 is TGTGCCATCAGTGAGCCTAGCGGGGGGAATGAGCAGTTCTTC. The encoded protein is CAISEPSGGNEQFF. The chain links TRBV10-3 to TRBJ2-1; 11 bases agree with TRBD2. Germline values: CDR1 ENHRY, CDR2 SYGVKD. CDR3 length equals 14 residues. V gave up 2 bases and J gave up 7 bases; unmatched junction bases: 1.

This clone was found many times. J is TRBJ1-3 and V is TRBV5-1; TRBD1 might be the D (6 bases). Trimming cost V 4 bases and J 2 bases, with 16 bases left between them. The germline V gene has CDR1 SGHRS and CDR2 YFSETQ. This CDR3 contains 16 residues. The CDR3 sequence is CASSPLQGPAGNTIYF. The CDR3 DNA follows: TGCGCCAGCAGCCCGTTACAGGGCCCAGCTGGAAACACCATATATTTT.

This chain uses TRBV19 with TRBJ1-5, with a weak D call TRBD1 (6 bases). This CDR3 region has 13 residues. Germline-derived CDR1 and CDR2 are LNHDA and SQIVND (reference sequence). V was clipped by 10 bases and J by 7 bases, with 17 bases between them. In DNA, the CDR3 is TGTGCCACAATCAGGGGCACGGGACAGCCCCAGCATTTT. Residues: CATIRGTGQPQHF.

V usage is TRBV7-9 and J usage is TRBJ2-2, with D possibly matching TRBD1 (6 bases). V was trimmed by 4 bases and J by 5 bases, leaving 8 bases between them. This CDR3 contains 13 residues. CDR1 and CDR2 from the germline V gene are SEHNR and FQNEAQ (reference sequence). CDR3 sequence (DNA): TGTGCCAGCAGCTCTCAGGGGACCGGGGAGCTGTTTTTT. It translates to CASSSQGTGELFF.

This chain joins TRBV7-2 and TRBJ2-3; 11 bases align to TRBD1. Germline V CDR1 and CDR2: SGHTA, FQGNSA. V lost 6 bases, J lost 5 bases, and 4 bases stayed unmatched. The CDR3 is 14 amino acids. This chain's CDR3 is CASRRTGGEDTQYF. In DNA, the CDR3 is TGTGCCAGCAGAAGGACAGGGGGCGAAGATACGCAGTATTTT. Combining the CDR3 with reference TRBV7-2 and TRBJ2-3 gives the whole variable domain GAGVSQSPSNKVTEKGKDVELRCDPISGHTALYWYRQSLGQGLEFLIYFQGNSAPDKSGLPSDRFSAERTGGSVSTLTIQRTQQEDSAVYLCASRRTGGEDTQYFGPGTRLTVL.

V gene TRBV6-2 or TRBV6-3 combines with J gene TRBJ2-1; tentative D call: TRBD2 (5 bases). Looked up from germline, CDR1 is MNHEY and CDR2 is SVGEGT. Trimming pared 4 bases from V and 3 bases from J, leaving 10 bases between. The CDR3 totals 14 residues. The CDR3 sequence is CASSWRTFYNEQFF. DNA of the CDR3: TGTGCCAGCAGTTGGCGGACTTTCTACAATGAGCAGTTCTTC.

This clone was found a few times. The chain combines TRBV9 with TRBJ1-6; 8 nucleotides align to TRBD1. There are 15 residues in the CDR3. V was clipped by 3 bases and J by 7 bases; unmatched bases: 6. Germline lookup yields CDR1 SGDLS and CDR2 YYNGEE. This chain's CDR3 is CASSALDRANSPLHF. The DNA for the CDR3 is TGTGCCAGCAGCGCCCTGGACAGGGCGAATTCACCCCTCCACTTT.

This sequence joins TRBV7-2 and TRBJ2-5; 9 bases line up with TRBD2. Germline trimming cut 1 base from V and 5 bases from J; bases unmatched to any gene: 8. Germline lookup yields CDR1 SGHTA and CDR2 FQGNSA. CDR3 length: 16 amino acids. CDR3 sequence: CASSLVSGSLPETQYF. The CDR3 bases are TGTGCCAGCAGCTTAGTTAGCGGGAGTTTACCGGAGACCCAGTACTTC.

The sample holds one count of this clone. The chain couples TRBV5-1 to TRBJ2-7; a possible D gene is TRBD2 (5 bases). Deletions cut 0 bases from V and 2 bases from J, with 18 bases between. The CDR3 totals 17 residues. Germline-derived CDR1 and CDR2 are SGHRS and YFSETQ. The CDR3 DNA reads TGCGCCAGCAGCTTGGTTTCTAGCAGGAGTTGGCCCTACGAGCAGTACTTC. It translates to CASSLVSSRSWPYEQYF.

Details on this clone: The identical CDR3 is also encoded by other nucleotide sequences in the sample. The chain links TRBV12-3 or TRBV12-4 to TRBJ1-1; D is unclear. V was shortened by 2 bases and J by 3 bases, with 7 bases between the two germline ends. The CDR3 contains 13 residues. The CDR3 region is CASSLTRDTEAFF. DNA for the CDR3: TGTGCCAGCAGTTTAACCCGGGACACTGAAGCTTTCTTT.

This chain joins TRBV10-3 and TRBJ1-2; 10 bases are a match to TRBD1. CDR3 length: 17 amino acids. CDR1 and CDR2 from the germline V gene are ENHRY and SYGVKD. Trimming took 3 bases from V and 4 from J; bases not matched to a gene: 11. CDR3 residues: CAISDPGQGNFPYGYTF. Written as DNA, the CDR3 is TGTGCCATCAGTGACCCGGGACAGGGGAATTTCCCCTATGGCTACACCTTC.